This TCR beta chain was identified in a study of blood T cell repertoires in COVID-19. As for the study in general: The study drew acute and convalescent COVID-19 samples from the United States, Italy and Spain.

Original methodology: Cell counts per sample came from amplifying reference gene primers. TCRdb keeps only in-frame clones here, not all; method: immunoSEQ multiplex PCR. V and J calls and clone size are as listed in that table; D and trimming were resolved from the DNA. Among fewer than 350,000 clones listed, around 85% were seen once. Two negative PCRs, clearance, or symptom resolution were required of recovered Cohort 3 donors. Unmatched junction bases numbered 16, after V lost 0 bases and J lost 7 bases. This CDR3 is built from 18 residues. CDR1 and CDR2 from the germline V gene are SGHDT and YYEEEE.

This receptor was taken from a woman aged 50 to 60 who had recovered from COVID-19. Specimen: PBMCs or T cells enriched from blood (not recorded which). The chain employs TRBV5-6 and TRBJ2-1; 7 bases are shared with TRBD2. In nucleotides, the CDR3 is TGTGCCAGCAGCTTGGAGAGCGGGGCCACTAAAGAAGCAAATGAGCAGTTCTTC. It encodes CASSLESGATKEANEQFF. The complete variable domain, with remaining parts taken from reference TRBV5-6 and TRBJ2-1, reads DAGVTQSPTHLIKTRGQQVTLRCSPKSGHDTVSWYQQALGQGPQFIFQYYEEEERQRGNFPDRFSGHQFPNYSSELNVNALLLGDSALYLCASSLESGATKEANEQFFGPGTRLTVL.